Below, 32 T cell receptor beta chains from the same sample are listed, as sequenced in a study of T-cell reconstitution after alpha-beta-depleted transplantation in children. Preparation of the TCRbeta library involved a method that used unique molecular identifiers. One entry per CDR3 protein results from TCRdb running MiXCR on the PCR reads. Altogether 250,000 to 300,000 distinct CDR3 sequences are present, over 7% being singletons, with the ten largest covering about 9.3%. No antigen has been assigned to these receptors. Whole-study findings and limits: Newly produced T cells mostly provided counts and TCRbeta diversity after one year, as hyperexpanded clones declined.

Sequenced material: peripheral blood, taken 360 days after TCRalphabeta/CD19-depleted stem cell transplant. The receptors here all came from a female patient between 2 and 15 years old who had a stem cell transplant for Fanconi anemia, so the T cells may come from the graft donor.

This clonotype occurred many times. CDR3 loop: CASSVAGTSGTGELFF. The CDR3 bases are TGTGCCAGCAGCGTGGCCGGGACTAGCGGGACCGGGGAGCTGTTTTTT. The chain combines TRBV12-3 or TRBV12-4 with TRBJ2-2; the match to TRBD2 covers 12 bases. This CDR3 spans 16 amino acids. V shed 6 bases, J shed 5 bases, and the junction held 7 bases outside the gene matches.

A few counts support this clonotype. V usage is TRBV3-1 and J usage is TRBJ1-3; the match to TRBD1 covers 8 bases. V trimming: 4 bases; J trimming: 4 bases; junction bases outside the gene matches: 3. CDR3 length: 14 amino acids. Per germline, CDR1 LGHDT and CDR2 YNNKEL (reference sequence). The CDR3 loop reads CASSLRGQGNTIYF. As DNA, the CDR3 is TGTGCCAGCAGCCTCAGGGGGCAGGGAAACACCATATATTTT.

The V and J genes are TRBV18 and TRBJ2-2, with a tentative D call TRBD2 (5 bases). V dropped 8 bases and J dropped 6 bases, with 13 bases sitting between them. The CDR3 loop spans 13 amino acids. Germline-derived CDR1 and CDR2 are KGHSH and LQKENI. The CDR3 coding sequence is TGTGCCAGCCAGAGGAGCGGACCCGGGGAGCTGTTTTTT. This gives the protein CASQRSGPGELFF. The full variable domain, its missing parts supplied by reference TRBV18 and TRBJ2-2, is NAGVMQNPRHLVRRRGQEARLRCSPMKGHSHVYWYRQLPEEGLKFMVYLQKENIIDESGMPKERFSAEFPKEGPSILRIQQVVRGDSAAYFCASQRSGPGELFFGEGSRLTVL.

The chain combines TRBV23-1 with TRBJ1-5; 7 nucleotides match TRBD1. TRBV23-1 is an open reading frame, and its role is uncertain. This CDR3 has 18 residues. The J segment lost 3 bases and the V segment lost 3 bases, leaving 14 bases of the junction unmatched. CDR3 sequence reads: CASSHDRQTGTFNQPQHF. The CDR3 DNA sequence: TGCGCCAGCAGTCACGACAGGCAGACAGGGACCTTCAATCAGCCCCAGCATTTT.

This clonotype was recorded many times. The genes are TRBV5-1 and TRBJ2-5; D ambiguous. V lost 0 bases, J lost 4 bases, and 10 bases lay in between. CDR3 size: 14 residues. From germline, CDR1 is SGHRS and CDR2 YFSETQ. CDR3 DNA: TGCGCCAGCAGCTTGGCAATGGGGTCAGAGACCCAGTACTTC. This translates into CASSLAMGSETQYF. Together with reference TRBV5-1 and TRBJ2-5, the CDR3 gives the full variable domain: KAGVTQTPRYLIKTRGQQVTLSCSPISGHRSVSWYQQTPGQGLQFLFEYFSETQRNKGNFPGRFSGRQFSNSRSEMNVSTLELGDSALYLCASSLAMGSETQYFGPGTRLLVL.

This clonotype showed up many times. The chain employs TRBV12-3 or TRBV12-4 and TRBJ2-1; 9 bases are a match to TRBD2. The CDR3 is 15 amino acids. Trimming removed 5 bases from V and 3 bases from J; junction bases left unmatched: 5. CDR3 DNA sequence: TGTGCCAGCAGTCCGTTAGCGGGAGTCTACAATGAGCAGTTCTTC. Amino acid sequence: CASSPLAGVYNEQFF.

V usage is TRBV11-2 and J usage is TRBJ2-7, with D perhaps given as TRBD1 or TRBD2 (5 bases each). V was pared by 4 bases and J by 2 bases, with 18 bases between. Germline V lookup: CDR1 SGHAT, CDR2 FQNNGV. The length of the CDR3 is 16 residues. The CDR3 sequence is CASSWDGRSNAYEQYF. In nucleotides, the CDR3 is TGTGCCAGCAGCTGGGACGGAAGAAGTAATGCCTACGAGCAGTACTTC. Filled out from reference TRBV11-2 and TRBJ2-7, the complete variable domain reads EAGVAQSPRYKIIEKRQSVAFWCNPISGHATLYWYQQILGQGPKLLIQFQNNGVVDDSQLPKDRFSAERLKGVDSTLKIQPAKLEDSAVYLCASSWDGRSNAYEQYFGPGTRLTVT.

This clonotype was picked up a small number of times. The chain recombines TRBV9 with TRBJ1-1, with 8 bases identical to TRBD1. Germline V gives CDR1 SGDLS, CDR2 YYNGEE. J lost 3 bases, V lost 0 bases, and 7 bases had no gene match. The CDR3 runs 16 residues. In DNA, the CDR3 is TGTGCCAGCAGCGTAGGACCGGACAGGGTATACACTGAAGCTTTCTTT. It translates to CASSVGPDRVYTEAFF. Filled out from reference TRBV9 and TRBJ1-1, the complete variable domain reads DSGVTQTPKHLITATGQRVTLRCSPRSGDLSVYWYQQSLDQGLQFLIQYYNGEERAKGNILERFSAQQFPDLHSELNLSSLELGDSALYFCASSVGPDRVYTEAFFGQGTRLTVV.

This clonotype was seen at least ten times. DNA of the CDR3: TGTGCCAGCAGGGCTACGGGAACAGGGCTGAACCAGCCCCAGCATTTT. It is translated as CASRATGTGLNQPQHF. The V and J genes are TRBV12-3 or TRBV12-4 and TRBJ1-5; D perhaps matches TRBD1 (6 bases). This CDR3 is 16 amino acids long. V was cut by 6 bases and J by 7 bases, with 22 bases left in between.

This clonotype was picked up a small number of times. The V and J genes are TRBV7-7 and TRBJ2-4; D tentatively fits TRBD1 or TRBD2 (6 bases each). Deletions cut 5 bases from V and 9 bases from J, with 14 bases between. Germline V CDR1 and CDR2: SSHAT, FNYEAQ (reference sequence). CDR3 size: 13 residues. CDR3 sequence reads: CASSEAEGGIQYF. The CDR3 DNA is TGTGCCAGCAGCGAAGCGGAGGGGGGCATTCAGTACTTC.

The V gene is TRBV12-5, the J gene TRBJ1-2; D gene uncertain. The CDR3 sequence is 13 residues long. Germline V gives CDR1 LGHNT, CDR2 FRNRAP. V was pared by 8 bases and J by 10 bases, with 20 bases between. DNA of the CDR3: TGTGCTAGTTCCCTCCCCGGGATCACTGACTACACCTTC. The encoded protein is CASSLPGITDYTF.

This clonotype has ten or more counts. V and J are TRBV12-3 or TRBV12-4 and TRBJ2-1; no firm D call. V was clipped by 4 bases and J by 2 bases, with 12 bases between them. CDR3 length: 15 residues. The CDR3 spells CASSSQLDPYNEQFF. The CDR3 coding sequence is TGTGCCAGCAGTTCCCAGCTAGATCCCTACAATGAGCAGTTCTTC.

Ten or more counts support this clonotype. The CDR3 here is CASSPQGGANTGELFF. The DNA for the CDR3 is TGTGCCAGCAGCCCCCAGGGGGGCGCGAACACCGGGGAGCTGTTTTTT. The chain carries TRBV7-3 and TRBJ2-2, with D possibly matching TRBD1 (7 bases). The CDR3 has 16 amino acids. The germline V gene has CDR1 SGHTA and CDR2 FQGTGA. Trimming left V 5 bases short and J 0 bases short, with 13 bases between.

This chain links TRBV15 with TRBJ1-5; 7 nucleotides match TRBD1. CDR1 is LNHNV and CDR2 is YYDKDF in the germline V gene (reference sequence). The CDR3 consists of 16 residues. After removal of 5 bases from V and 4 bases from J, the junction contained 11 bases not matched to a gene. CDR3: CATSGNTGTENQPQHF. CDR3 coding DNA: TGTGCCACCAGCGGCAACACTGGGACAGAGAATCAGCCCCAGCATTTT.

This clonotype came up many times. The chain joins TRBV12-3 or TRBV12-4 to TRBJ1-1; 7 bases align to TRBD1. The CDR3 length is 14 residues. V shed 4 bases, J shed 7 bases, and the junction held 9 bases outside the gene matches. The CDR3 loop reads CASSSYSGTDEAFF. In DNA, the CDR3 is TGTGCCAGCAGTTCCTATTCCGGGACAGATGAAGCTTTCTTT.

This clonotype has at least ten counts. The V gene is TRBV5-5, the J gene TRBJ2-2; the match to TRBD1 covers 7 bases. The CDR3 consists of 12 residues. V was pared by 4 bases and J by 6 bases, with 0 bases of the junction left unmatched. From germline, CDR1 is SGHKS and CDR2 YYEKEE (reference sequence). The CDR3 loop reads CASSQGAGELFF. Written as DNA, the CDR3 is TGTGCCAGCAGCCAGGGGGCCGGGGAGCTGTTTTTT.

This clonotype was detected many times. The chain uses TRBV12-3 or TRBV12-4 and TRBJ2-3, with D perhaps matching TRBD2 (7 bases). Trimming removed 4 bases at V and 5 bases at J, with 13 bases between. There are 14 residues in the CDR3. The CDR3 protein is CASSWGGWGDTQYF. CDR3 nucleotides: TGTGCCAGCAGTTGGGGGGGCTGGGGAGATACGCAGTATTTT.

This clonotype was seen a handful of times. The gene calls are TRBV20-1 and TRBJ2-2; D not certain. Between the trimmed V and J ends, which lost 0 bases and 4 bases, there was a span of 6 bases. This CDR3 has 13 residues. Germline assignment: CDR1 DFQATT and CDR2 SNEGSKA (reference sequence). The CDR3 spells CSARDIATGELFF. CDR3 bases: TGCAGTGCTAGAGATATAGCCACCGGGGAGCTGTTTTTT.

This clonotype was recorded at least ten times. V usage is TRBV20-1 and J usage is TRBJ2-7, with TRBD1 matching over 7 bases. The CDR3 totals 15 residues. Trimming at V came to 3 bases and at J to 3 bases, leaving 11 bases not matched to a gene. The germline V gene encodes CDR1 DFQATT and CDR2 SNEGSKA (reference sequence). CDR3 nucleotide sequence: TGCAGTGCTAGCGATACCACAGGGGTTGGCTACGAGCAGTACTTC. It yields the protein CSASDTTGVGYEQYF.

This clonotype has at least ten counts. The chain carries TRBV29-1 and TRBJ2-3; possibly TRBD1 for D (6 bases). Germline V gene lookup returns CDR1 SQVTM and CDR2 ANQGSEA. Trimming cost V 6 bases and J 4 bases, with 14 bases left between them. The CDR3 loop spans 13 amino acids. This CDR3 is CSVKGGLADTQYF. For the CDR3, the DNA is TGCAGCGTAAAAGGGGGATTGGCAGATACGCAGTATTTT.

This clonotype has at least ten counts. The chain joins TRBV20-1 to TRBJ2-7; D is undetermined. There are 11 residues in the CDR3. Germline-derived CDR1 and CDR2 are DFQATT and SNEGSKA (reference sequence). The V and J ends lost 3 bases and 4 bases respectively, with 7 bases between them. In DNA form, the CDR3 reads TGCAGTGCTAGCCATATTTACGAGCAGTACTTC. This gives the protein CSASHIYEQYF.

This clonotype was recorded many times. The genes are TRBV7-9 and TRBJ2-7, with D uncertain. CDR1 and CDR2 (germline): SEHNR, FQNEAQ (reference sequence). Trimming stripped 2 bases from V and 4 bases from J, with 9 bases between. The CDR3 extends over 13 amino acids. CDR3 sequence: CASSLLAGYEQYF. CDR3 bases: TGTGCCAGCAGCTTATTAGCCGGATACGAGCAGTACTTC.

The CDR3 reads CASSPSTQTGWGETQYF. The CDR3 DNA reads TGTGCCAGCAGTCCCAGTACCCAGACCGGGTGGGGTGAGACCCAGTACTTC. This chain joins TRBV3-1 and TRBJ2-5; the D is unclear. There are 17 residues in the CDR3. V lost 6 bases and J 5 bases, leaving 25 bases between the germline ends. In germline, CDR1 is LGHDT, CDR2 YNNKEL (reference sequence).

This clonotype was observed many times. The chain carries TRBV28 and TRBJ1-1; weak D call: TRBD1 (5 bases). The V end lost 3 bases, the J end lost 2 bases, and 10 bases lay between the germline ends. This CDR3 is built from 14 residues. The germline gives CDR1 MDHEN, CDR2 SYDVKM. The CDR3 loop is CASSFYDRNTEAFF. In DNA form, the CDR3 reads TGTGCCAGCAGTTTTTATGACAGAAACACTGAAGCTTTCTTT.

In DNA, the CDR3 is TGTGCCAGCAGCCAAGGTATGGGTACGCCGTCCTACGAGCAGTACTTC. Protein sequence: CASSQGMGTPSYEQYF. The chain is built from TRBV14 and TRBJ2-7; no clear D gene. CDR1 and CDR2 from the germline V gene are SGHDN and FVKESK. The length of the CDR3 is 16 residues. V was pared by 1 base and J by 1 base, with 14 bases between.

At least ten counts were recorded for this clonotype. The chain combines TRBV11-2 with TRBJ1-1; tentative D call: TRBD1 (6 bases). With 8 bases removed from V and 1 base from J, the gap between germline ends came to 17 bases. This CDR3 is 15 amino acids long. Germline V gene sequence: CDR1 SGHAT, CDR2 FQNNGV. CDR3 protein: CASQTGVEWNTEAFF. In DNA form, the CDR3 reads TGTGCCAGCCAGACAGGAGTCGAATGGAACACTGAAGCTTTCTTT.

In its sample, this clonotype was seen many times. The chain recombines TRBV12-3 or TRBV12-4 with TRBJ2-1, with 8 nucleotides matching TRBD2. The CDR3 covers 17 residues. The J segment lost 2 bases and the V segment lost 3 bases, leaving 9 bases of the junction unmatched. The CDR3 loop is CASSFPTGGSPYNEQFF. In DNA, the CDR3 is TGTGCCAGCAGTTTCCCCACGGGGGGGAGTCCCTACAATGAGCAGTTCTTC.

This clonotype was found many times. The J gene is TRBJ1-2, the V gene TRBV20-1; 7 nucleotides align to TRBD1. Germline CDR1 DFQATT, CDR2 SNEGSKA (reference sequence). There are 13 residues in the CDR3. Losses at the gene ends were 1 base for V and 4 bases for J; bases not matched to a gene: 3. The CDR3 protein is CSARGTGRYGYTF. The CDR3 DNA reads TGCAGTGCTAGAGGGACAGGCCGCTATGGCTACACCTTC.

CDR3 sequence (DNA): TGTGCCAGCAGCTTAGCGGGGGGGCCCTCCGGTGAGCAGTTCTTC. This gives the protein CASSLAGGPSGEQFF. The rearrangement links TRBV7-2 to TRBJ2-1; possible D gene TRBD2, 7 bases. The germline gives CDR1 SGHTA, CDR2 FQGNSA. With 0 bases removed from V and 9 bases from J, the gap between germline ends came to 15 bases. The CDR3 spans 15 residues.

This clonotype was counted many times. This sequence joins TRBV20-1 and TRBJ2-1; a possible D gene is TRBD2 (6 bases). This CDR3 is 14 amino acids long. Between the trimmed V and J ends, which lost 6 bases and 2 bases, there was a span of 14 bases. Germline V CDR1 and CDR2: DFQATT, SNEGSKA (reference sequence). CDR3 loop: CSAPTLAPYNEQFF. In DNA, the CDR3 is TGCAGTGCCCCGACTCTAGCGCCCTACAATGAGCAGTTCTTC.

This clonotype was seen repeatedly, ten times or more. The chain recombines TRBV21-1 with TRBJ2-3. TRBV21-1 is noted as a pseudogene. The CDR3 extends over 12 amino acids. This CDR3 is CASGRSTDTQYF. The CDR3, as DNA: TGTGCCAGCGGCCGCAGCACAGATACGCAGTATTTT.

The chain uses TRBV7-9 and TRBJ1-1; D might be TRBD1 (5 bases). The V end was cut by 5 bases, the J end by 2 bases, with 9 bases between. The CDR3 has 13 residues. The germline CDR1 and CDR2 sequences are SEHNR and FQNEAQ (reference sequence). This CDR3 is CASSVGTNTEAFF. The DNA for the CDR3 is TGTGCCAGCAGCGTCGGGACCAACACTGAAGCTTTCTTT.